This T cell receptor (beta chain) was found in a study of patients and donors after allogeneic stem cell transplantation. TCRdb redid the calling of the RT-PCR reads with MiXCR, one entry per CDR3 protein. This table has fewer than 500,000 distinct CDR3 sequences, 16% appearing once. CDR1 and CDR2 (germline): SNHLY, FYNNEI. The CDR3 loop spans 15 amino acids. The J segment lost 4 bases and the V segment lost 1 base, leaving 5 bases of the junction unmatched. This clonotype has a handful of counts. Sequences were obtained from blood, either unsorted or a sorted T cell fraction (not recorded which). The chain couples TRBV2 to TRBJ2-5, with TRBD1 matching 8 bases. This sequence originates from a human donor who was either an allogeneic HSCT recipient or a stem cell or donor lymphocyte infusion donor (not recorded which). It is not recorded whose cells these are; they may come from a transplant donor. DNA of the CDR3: TGTGCCAGCAGTGAAGAACAGGGGGATGGAGAGACCCAGTACTTC. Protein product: CASSEEQGDGETQYF.